A single sample gave rise to the 32 T cell receptor beta chains below, sequenced in a study of blood T cell repertoires in COVID-19. Sequencing used immunoSEQ multiplex PCR; TCRdb keeps in-frame clones, though not all of them. The table includes about 300,000 clones, around 87% detected once. Source material: peripheral blood. The receptors derive from a woman between 35 and 50 years old who had recovered from COVID-19.

V is TRBV7-7 and J is TRBJ2-5; tentatively, D is TRBD2 (5 bases). V was shortened by 3 bases and J by 3 bases, with 11 bases between the two germline ends. This CDR3 has 14 residues. Germline V gene lookup returns CDR1 SSHAT and CDR2 FNYEAQ (reference sequence). CDR3 DNA: TGTGCCAGCAGCTTCGCTGGGAGTGAAGAGACCCAGTACTTC. This translates into CASSFAGSEETQYF.

The chain recombines TRBV3-1 (or the pseudogene TRBV3-2) with TRBJ2-5; D uncertain. Germline V gene data show CDR1 as LGHDT and CDR2 as YNNKEL (reference sequence). The V end was cut by 4 bases, the J end by 14 bases, with 14 bases between. CDR3 size: 11 residues. This CDR3 is CASSLEAPLYF. The CDR3 DNA is TGTGCCAGCAGCCTCGAGGCCCCACTCTACTTC.

The V and J genes are TRBV30 and TRBJ1-6; 9 nucleotides line up with TRBD1. V shed 2 bases, J shed 9 bases, and the junction held 5 bases outside the gene matches. The CDR3 consists of 14 residues. In germline, CDR1 is GTSNPN, CDR2 SVGIG (reference sequence). CDR3 DNA sequence: TGTGCCTGGAGTCGGGACAGGGTTTCTTCACCCCTCCACTTT. As protein: CAWSRDRVSSPLHF.

The rearrangement links TRBV10-3 to TRBJ2-1; D gene uncertain. This CDR3 is 16 amino acids long. Germline-derived CDR1 and CDR2 are ENHRY and SYGVKD. Trimming stripped 6 bases from V and 1 base from J, with 16 bases between. This CDR3 is CAISLTPTPSYNEQFF. CDR3 in DNA: TGTGCCATCAGCTTGACTCCCACACCATCCTACAATGAGCAGTTCTTC.

This chain uses TRBV2 with TRBJ1-5; the match to TRBD1 covers 9 bases. Germline CDR1 SNHLY, CDR2 FYNNEI. Germline trimming cut 6 bases from V and 3 bases from J; bases unmatched to any gene: 3. The CDR3 covers 14 residues. The CDR3 here is CASSGTGINQPQHF. CDR3 in DNA: TGTGCCAGCAGCGGGACAGGGATCAATCAGCCCCAGCATTTT.

The chain is built from TRBV7-9 and TRBJ1-1, with a tentative D call TRBD1 (6 bases). This CDR3 has 14 residues. The germline V gene encodes CDR1 SEHNR and CDR2 FQNEAQ (reference sequence). V shed 6 bases and J shed 5 bases, with 16 bases lying between them. In DNA, the CDR3 is TGTGCCAGCAGGAGACGACAGGCCTTGACTGAAGCTTTCTTT. It encodes CASRRRQALTEAFF.

This clone was counted a few times. This sequence joins TRBV2 and TRBJ2-7; D perhaps matches TRBD2 (6 bases). Germline V CDR1 and CDR2: SNHLY, FYNNEI. The V gene lost 11 bases and the J gene lost 2 bases, with 13 bases spanning the gap. The CDR3 is 12 amino acids. The CDR3 DNA is TGTGCCGCAGGGACTGGCCCCTACGAGCAGTACTTC. Translation gives CAAGTGPYEQYF.

The chain couples TRBV12-3 or TRBV12-4 to TRBJ2-5, with D possibly being TRBD2 (5 bases). V lost 3 bases and J 5 bases, leaving 10 bases between the germline ends. The CDR3 spans 13 residues. CDR3 sequence: CASSLVGVETQYF. As DNA, the CDR3 is TGTGCCAGCAGTTTGGTGGGAGTGGAGACCCAGTACTTC.

V is TRBV5-5 and J is TRBJ1-3; D is undetermined. The CDR3 consists of 16 residues. Trimming pared 1 base from V and 7 bases from J, leaving 18 bases between. The V gene's germline CDR1 is SGHKS and CDR2 YYEKEE (reference sequence). CDR3 bases: TGTGCCAGCAGCTTGCAGAGTCGGCCCTCCGGGAACACCATATATTTT. Its translation: CASSLQSRPSGNTIYF.

The gene calls are TRBV5-1 and TRBJ2-1; TRBD1 matches 9 bases. This CDR3 has 16 amino acids. V gave up 4 bases and J gave up 4 bases; unmatched junction bases: 9. Germline CDR1 reads SGHRS; CDR2 reads YFSETQ. DNA for the CDR3: TGCGCCAGCAGCCATTCCGGGACAGGGTTGTACAATGAGCAGTTCTTC. Protein product: CASSHSGTGLYNEQFF.

The V and J genes are TRBV29-1 and TRBJ2-7; 12 bases line up with TRBD1. The CDR3 covers 13 residues. Germline CDR1 SQVTM, CDR2 ANQGSEA. V shed 8 bases, J shed 7 bases, and the junction held 9 bases outside the gene matches. This chain's CDR3 is CSIGTGGKQEQYF. The CDR3 DNA is TGCAGCATCGGGACAGGGGGCAAGCAAGAGCAGTACTTC.

The J gene is TRBJ2-3, the V gene TRBV6-2 or TRBV6-3, with D tentatively TRBD2 (7 bases). Germline values: CDR1 MNHEY, CDR2 SVGEGT. The CDR3 runs to 17 residues. The ends were cut back, 3 bases at V and 0 bases at J, with 16 bases in the middle. CDR3 sequence reads: CASSYRTGGLSTDTQYF. The CDR3 DNA follows: TGTGCCAGCAGTTATCGGACGGGGGGCCTCAGCACAGATACGCAGTATTTT.

The gene calls are TRBV5-8 and TRBJ2-3; 9 bases line up with TRBD2. The CDR3 runs 16 residues. Trimming at V came to 0 bases and at J to 6 bases, leaving 8 bases not matched to a gene. CDR1 is SGHTS and CDR2 is YDEGEE in the germline V gene. CDR3 DNA: TGTGCCAGCAGCTTGGCCTGGCTAGCGGGGTGGGATACGCAGTATTTT. Protein: CASSLAWLAGWDTQYF. Together with reference TRBV5-8 and TRBJ2-3, the CDR3 gives the full variable domain: EAGVTQSPTHLIKTRGQQATLRCSPISGHTSVYWYQQALGLGLQFLLWYDEGEERNRGNFPPRFSGRQFPNYSSELNVNALELEDSALYLCASSLAWLAGWDTQYFGPGTRLTVL.

The chain carries TRBV20-1 and TRBJ2-3; D uncertain. Trimming stripped 3 bases from V and 8 bases from J, with 6 bases between. The germline CDR1 and CDR2 sequences are DFQATT and SNEGSKA (reference sequence). The CDR3 has 10 residues. The CDR3 bases are TGCAGTGCTAGTCCTTCTACGCAGTATTTT. Amino acid sequence: CSASPSTQYF.

This sequence joins TRBV29-1 and TRBJ2-1; D gene uncertain. Germline CDR1 reads SQVTM; CDR2 reads ANQGSEA. The CDR3 spans 12 residues. The V end lost 0 bases, the J end lost 9 bases, and 9 bases lay between the germline ends. The CDR3 is CSVEDRPGEQFF. DNA of the CDR3: TGCAGCGTTGAAGATCGCCCAGGTGAGCAGTTCTTC.

The chain carries TRBV11-2 and TRBJ2-3; TRBD2 matches at 8 bases. The germline V gene encodes CDR1 SGHAT and CDR2 FQNNGV. Trimming at V came to 3 bases and at J to 6 bases, leaving 8 bases not matched to a gene. The CDR3 length is 15 residues. The CDR3 reads CASSFSGDEGDTQYF. The CDR3 coding sequence is TGTGCCAGCAGCTTTAGCGGGGATGAAGGGGATACGCAGTATTTT.

Only a few counts were recorded for this clone. The V and J genes are TRBV7-8 and TRBJ1-2; weak D call: TRBD1 (6 bases). CDR3 size: 17 residues. Germline assignment: CDR1 SGHVS and CDR2 FQNEAQ. V gave up 1 base and J gave up 1 base, with 16 bases separating them. DNA for the CDR3: TGTGCCAGCAGCTTAGTGGCGCCTGGGGGCGGTAACTATGGCTACACCTTC. This codes for CASSLVAPGGGNYGYTF.

The chain combines TRBV10-1 with TRBJ2-3, with no clear D. Germline V lookup: CDR1 WNHNN, CDR2 SYGVQD (reference sequence). The CDR3 contains 15 residues. V was trimmed by 2 bases and J by 4 bases, leaving 13 bases between them. The CDR3 sequence is CASSEQVIESDTQYF. The DNA of the CDR3 is TGCGCCAGCAGTGAGCAGGTCATAGAATCAGATACGCAGTATTTT.

This chain connects TRBV5-6 to TRBJ2-7; 9 bases are shared with TRBD2. Unmatched junction bases numbered 17, after V lost 4 bases and J lost 6 bases. Germline-derived CDR1 and CDR2 are SGHDT and YYEEEE. The CDR3 spans 17 residues. CDR3 amino acids: CASSKRASRGGRGEQYF. The DNA of the CDR3 is TGTGCCAGCAGCAAGCGGGCCTCGCGGGGGGGCCGGGGCGAGCAGTACTTC.

The chain recombines TRBV7-2 with TRBJ2-7, with a possible D match to TRBD1 (6 bases). V shed 1 base and J shed 2 bases, with 9 bases lying between them. This CDR3 contains 14 residues. CDR1 is SGHTA, CDR2 FQGNSA, per germline. The CDR3 nucleotides read TGTGCCAGCAGCTTAGTTACAGGGACCTACGAGCAGTACTTC. This gives the protein CASSLVTGTYEQYF.

This rearrangement joins TRBV7-5 to TRBJ1-5; TRBD1 is the table's D call and was not checked against the DNA. TRBV7-5 is labeled a pseudogene. There are 24 residues in the CDR3. The CDR3, as DNA: TGTGCCAGAAGCTTAGCGCTCGAGGACTCTAGGGCCCCCGACGGGACAGGTCCTAGGCAGCCCCAGCATTTT. The encoded protein is CARSLALEDSRAPDGTGPRQPQHF.

This clone is a singleton in its sample. The gene calls are TRBV5-1 and TRBJ1-5, with no clear D. Germline values: CDR1 SGHRS, CDR2 YFSETQ. The CDR3 length is 16 residues. The V end lost 0 bases, the J end lost 3 bases, and 13 bases lay between the germline ends. As DNA, the CDR3 is TGCGCCAGCAGCTTGGCTCCGGGTGTGGTCAATCAGCCCCAGCATTTT. Translation gives CASSLAPGVVNQPQHF.

The J gene is TRBJ2-7, the V gene TRBV9, with TRBD2 identical over 7 bases. The junction had 9 bases not matched to a gene; V was cut back by 0 bases and J by 12 bases. The CDR3 runs 13 residues. Per the germline V gene, CDR1 is SGDLS and CDR2 is YYNGEE. As DNA, the CDR3 is TGTGCCAGCAGCGTAGGGGACTATTCGGGACCGTACTTC. Amino acids: CASSVGDYSGPYF.

This clone was seen just once. V is TRBV29-1 and J is TRBJ1-2, with a tentative D call TRBD1 (6 bases). Germline loops: CDR1 SQVTM, CDR2 ANQGSEA. V shed 5 bases and J shed 1 base, with 11 bases lying between them. CDR3 length: 13 amino acids. Here the CDR3 DNA reads TGCAGCGTTCCCCCACAGGGTAACTATGGCTACACCTTC. Amino acids: CSVPPQGNYGYTF. The entire variable domain, with the rest obtained from reference TRBV29-1 and TRBJ1-2, is as follows: SAVISQKPSRDICQRGTSLTIQCQVDSQVTMMFWYRQQPGQSLTLIATANQGSEATYESGFVIDKFPISRPNLTFSTLTVSNMSPEDSSIYLCSVPPQGNYGYTFGSGTRLTVV.

The gene calls are TRBV4-2 and TRBJ2-2, with 8 bases identical to TRBD2. The germline CDR1 and CDR2 sequences are LGHNA and YNFKEQ. V shed 4 bases and J 5 bases; nucleotides not matched to a gene: 6. CDR3 length equals 15 residues. CDR3 nucleotides: TGTGCCAGCAGCCCCTCCGGGACTAGGACCGGGGAGCTGTTTTTT. This sequence encodes CASSPSGTRTGELFF.

The J gene is TRBJ2-1, the V gene TRBV6-5; TRBD2 matches at 7 bases. Germline V gives CDR1 MNHEY, CDR2 SVGAGI. This CDR3 is built from 14 residues. V gave up 6 bases and J gave up 9 bases; unmatched junction bases: 11. CDR3 in amino acids: CASSLPGGMGEQFF. Here the CDR3 DNA reads TGTGCCAGCAGCCTCCCCGGGGGGATGGGTGAGCAGTTCTTC.

V usage is TRBV5-6 and J usage is TRBJ2-1; TRBD2 agrees at 9 bases. The CDR3 runs 15 residues. Germline assignment: CDR1 SGHDT and CDR2 YYEEEE. V gave up 4 bases and J gave up 2 bases; unmatched junction bases: 4. The CDR3 bases are TGTGCCAGCAGCCTTGGCGGGGGGGCCTACAATGAGCAGTTCTTC. Amino acids: CASSLGGGAYNEQFF.

This clone was recorded only once. This chain links TRBV6-5 with TRBJ1-2, with D possibly being TRBD1 (5 bases). V was cut by 6 bases and J by 7 bases, with 21 bases left in between. Germline V CDR1 and CDR2: MNHEY, SVGAGI. This CDR3 is built from 15 residues. CDR3 sequence reads: CASSSPTGGTRGYTF. CDR3 nucleotides: TGTGCCAGCAGCTCACCGACGGGGGGGACGCGTGGCTACACCTTC.

The chain combines TRBV30 with TRBJ2-3; D is possibly TRBD1 (5 bases). The germline gives CDR1 GTSNPN, CDR2 SVGIG (reference sequence). This CDR3 comprises 13 residues. Trimming took off 8 bases at V and 6 bases at J, with 18 bases between the two ends. CDR3 in DNA: TGTGCCAGCAATTCCAGGGTTGGCGATACGCAGTATTTT. Encoded protein: CASNSRVGDTQYF.

J is TRBJ1-1 and V is TRBV18; 11 bases fit TRBD1. The V and J ends lost 1 base and 6 bases, in that order; junction bases with no gene match: 1. Per the germline V gene, CDR1 is KGHSH and CDR2 is LQKENI. CDR3 size: 14 residues. CDR3 nucleotide sequence: TGTGCCAGCTCACCACGGGGACAGGGGGCTGAAGCTTTCTTT. This sequence encodes CASSPRGQGAEAFF. The full variable domain, its missing parts supplied by reference TRBV18 and TRBJ1-1, is NAGVMQNPRHLVRRRGQEARLRCSPMKGHSHVYWYRQLPEEGLKFMVYLQKENIIDESGMPKERFSAEFPKEGPSILRIQQVVRGDSAAYFCASSPRGQGAEAFFGQGTRLTVV.

The V gene is TRBV4-3, the J gene TRBJ2-3, with D perhaps matching TRBD2 (6 bases). This CDR3 is 15 amino acids long. Trimming took off 4 bases at V and 1 base at J, with 12 bases between the two ends. Germline CDR1 reads LGHNA; CDR2 reads YSLEER. DNA of the CDR3: TGCGCCAGCAGCCCGTTGGGGGAGGGCACAGATACGCAGTATTTT. Its protein is CASSPLGEGTDTQYF.

The chain combines TRBV5-5 with TRBJ1-1; D possibly corresponds to TRBD1 (5 bases). This CDR3 is built from 15 residues. V lost 0 bases to trimming and J lost 3 bases, with 12 bases between them. Germline CDR1 SGHKS, CDR2 YYEKEE (reference sequence). The CDR3 region is CASSLVDSGDTEAFF. The CDR3, as DNA: TGTGCCAGCAGCTTGGTTGACAGTGGTGACACTGAAGCTTTCTTT.